This TCR beta chain was sequenced for a study of OX40 agonist ivuxolimab in advanced cancers. TCRdb's copy holds only in-frame clones and misses some; the assay was immunoSEQ multiplex PCR. The repertoire has 76,000 or so clones, 65% to 90% of them found once; the top ten carry roughly 0.66%. In germline, CDR1 is SGHRS, CDR2 YFSETQ. V was clipped by 4 bases and J by 7 bases, with 12 bases between them. The CDR3 runs to 12 residues. The chain has TRBV5-1 and TRBJ2-7; D gene ambiguous. The specimen comprised CD4+ or CD8+ T cells sorted from blood, sampled in a trial of the OX40 agonist ivuxolimab. The sequence came from an adult with an advanced solid tumor such as melanoma, head and neck, liver or kidney cancer. The DNA for the CDR3 is TGCGCCAGCAGCGCCCCCCCCCAAGAGCAGTACTTC. Translated: CASSAPPQEQYF.